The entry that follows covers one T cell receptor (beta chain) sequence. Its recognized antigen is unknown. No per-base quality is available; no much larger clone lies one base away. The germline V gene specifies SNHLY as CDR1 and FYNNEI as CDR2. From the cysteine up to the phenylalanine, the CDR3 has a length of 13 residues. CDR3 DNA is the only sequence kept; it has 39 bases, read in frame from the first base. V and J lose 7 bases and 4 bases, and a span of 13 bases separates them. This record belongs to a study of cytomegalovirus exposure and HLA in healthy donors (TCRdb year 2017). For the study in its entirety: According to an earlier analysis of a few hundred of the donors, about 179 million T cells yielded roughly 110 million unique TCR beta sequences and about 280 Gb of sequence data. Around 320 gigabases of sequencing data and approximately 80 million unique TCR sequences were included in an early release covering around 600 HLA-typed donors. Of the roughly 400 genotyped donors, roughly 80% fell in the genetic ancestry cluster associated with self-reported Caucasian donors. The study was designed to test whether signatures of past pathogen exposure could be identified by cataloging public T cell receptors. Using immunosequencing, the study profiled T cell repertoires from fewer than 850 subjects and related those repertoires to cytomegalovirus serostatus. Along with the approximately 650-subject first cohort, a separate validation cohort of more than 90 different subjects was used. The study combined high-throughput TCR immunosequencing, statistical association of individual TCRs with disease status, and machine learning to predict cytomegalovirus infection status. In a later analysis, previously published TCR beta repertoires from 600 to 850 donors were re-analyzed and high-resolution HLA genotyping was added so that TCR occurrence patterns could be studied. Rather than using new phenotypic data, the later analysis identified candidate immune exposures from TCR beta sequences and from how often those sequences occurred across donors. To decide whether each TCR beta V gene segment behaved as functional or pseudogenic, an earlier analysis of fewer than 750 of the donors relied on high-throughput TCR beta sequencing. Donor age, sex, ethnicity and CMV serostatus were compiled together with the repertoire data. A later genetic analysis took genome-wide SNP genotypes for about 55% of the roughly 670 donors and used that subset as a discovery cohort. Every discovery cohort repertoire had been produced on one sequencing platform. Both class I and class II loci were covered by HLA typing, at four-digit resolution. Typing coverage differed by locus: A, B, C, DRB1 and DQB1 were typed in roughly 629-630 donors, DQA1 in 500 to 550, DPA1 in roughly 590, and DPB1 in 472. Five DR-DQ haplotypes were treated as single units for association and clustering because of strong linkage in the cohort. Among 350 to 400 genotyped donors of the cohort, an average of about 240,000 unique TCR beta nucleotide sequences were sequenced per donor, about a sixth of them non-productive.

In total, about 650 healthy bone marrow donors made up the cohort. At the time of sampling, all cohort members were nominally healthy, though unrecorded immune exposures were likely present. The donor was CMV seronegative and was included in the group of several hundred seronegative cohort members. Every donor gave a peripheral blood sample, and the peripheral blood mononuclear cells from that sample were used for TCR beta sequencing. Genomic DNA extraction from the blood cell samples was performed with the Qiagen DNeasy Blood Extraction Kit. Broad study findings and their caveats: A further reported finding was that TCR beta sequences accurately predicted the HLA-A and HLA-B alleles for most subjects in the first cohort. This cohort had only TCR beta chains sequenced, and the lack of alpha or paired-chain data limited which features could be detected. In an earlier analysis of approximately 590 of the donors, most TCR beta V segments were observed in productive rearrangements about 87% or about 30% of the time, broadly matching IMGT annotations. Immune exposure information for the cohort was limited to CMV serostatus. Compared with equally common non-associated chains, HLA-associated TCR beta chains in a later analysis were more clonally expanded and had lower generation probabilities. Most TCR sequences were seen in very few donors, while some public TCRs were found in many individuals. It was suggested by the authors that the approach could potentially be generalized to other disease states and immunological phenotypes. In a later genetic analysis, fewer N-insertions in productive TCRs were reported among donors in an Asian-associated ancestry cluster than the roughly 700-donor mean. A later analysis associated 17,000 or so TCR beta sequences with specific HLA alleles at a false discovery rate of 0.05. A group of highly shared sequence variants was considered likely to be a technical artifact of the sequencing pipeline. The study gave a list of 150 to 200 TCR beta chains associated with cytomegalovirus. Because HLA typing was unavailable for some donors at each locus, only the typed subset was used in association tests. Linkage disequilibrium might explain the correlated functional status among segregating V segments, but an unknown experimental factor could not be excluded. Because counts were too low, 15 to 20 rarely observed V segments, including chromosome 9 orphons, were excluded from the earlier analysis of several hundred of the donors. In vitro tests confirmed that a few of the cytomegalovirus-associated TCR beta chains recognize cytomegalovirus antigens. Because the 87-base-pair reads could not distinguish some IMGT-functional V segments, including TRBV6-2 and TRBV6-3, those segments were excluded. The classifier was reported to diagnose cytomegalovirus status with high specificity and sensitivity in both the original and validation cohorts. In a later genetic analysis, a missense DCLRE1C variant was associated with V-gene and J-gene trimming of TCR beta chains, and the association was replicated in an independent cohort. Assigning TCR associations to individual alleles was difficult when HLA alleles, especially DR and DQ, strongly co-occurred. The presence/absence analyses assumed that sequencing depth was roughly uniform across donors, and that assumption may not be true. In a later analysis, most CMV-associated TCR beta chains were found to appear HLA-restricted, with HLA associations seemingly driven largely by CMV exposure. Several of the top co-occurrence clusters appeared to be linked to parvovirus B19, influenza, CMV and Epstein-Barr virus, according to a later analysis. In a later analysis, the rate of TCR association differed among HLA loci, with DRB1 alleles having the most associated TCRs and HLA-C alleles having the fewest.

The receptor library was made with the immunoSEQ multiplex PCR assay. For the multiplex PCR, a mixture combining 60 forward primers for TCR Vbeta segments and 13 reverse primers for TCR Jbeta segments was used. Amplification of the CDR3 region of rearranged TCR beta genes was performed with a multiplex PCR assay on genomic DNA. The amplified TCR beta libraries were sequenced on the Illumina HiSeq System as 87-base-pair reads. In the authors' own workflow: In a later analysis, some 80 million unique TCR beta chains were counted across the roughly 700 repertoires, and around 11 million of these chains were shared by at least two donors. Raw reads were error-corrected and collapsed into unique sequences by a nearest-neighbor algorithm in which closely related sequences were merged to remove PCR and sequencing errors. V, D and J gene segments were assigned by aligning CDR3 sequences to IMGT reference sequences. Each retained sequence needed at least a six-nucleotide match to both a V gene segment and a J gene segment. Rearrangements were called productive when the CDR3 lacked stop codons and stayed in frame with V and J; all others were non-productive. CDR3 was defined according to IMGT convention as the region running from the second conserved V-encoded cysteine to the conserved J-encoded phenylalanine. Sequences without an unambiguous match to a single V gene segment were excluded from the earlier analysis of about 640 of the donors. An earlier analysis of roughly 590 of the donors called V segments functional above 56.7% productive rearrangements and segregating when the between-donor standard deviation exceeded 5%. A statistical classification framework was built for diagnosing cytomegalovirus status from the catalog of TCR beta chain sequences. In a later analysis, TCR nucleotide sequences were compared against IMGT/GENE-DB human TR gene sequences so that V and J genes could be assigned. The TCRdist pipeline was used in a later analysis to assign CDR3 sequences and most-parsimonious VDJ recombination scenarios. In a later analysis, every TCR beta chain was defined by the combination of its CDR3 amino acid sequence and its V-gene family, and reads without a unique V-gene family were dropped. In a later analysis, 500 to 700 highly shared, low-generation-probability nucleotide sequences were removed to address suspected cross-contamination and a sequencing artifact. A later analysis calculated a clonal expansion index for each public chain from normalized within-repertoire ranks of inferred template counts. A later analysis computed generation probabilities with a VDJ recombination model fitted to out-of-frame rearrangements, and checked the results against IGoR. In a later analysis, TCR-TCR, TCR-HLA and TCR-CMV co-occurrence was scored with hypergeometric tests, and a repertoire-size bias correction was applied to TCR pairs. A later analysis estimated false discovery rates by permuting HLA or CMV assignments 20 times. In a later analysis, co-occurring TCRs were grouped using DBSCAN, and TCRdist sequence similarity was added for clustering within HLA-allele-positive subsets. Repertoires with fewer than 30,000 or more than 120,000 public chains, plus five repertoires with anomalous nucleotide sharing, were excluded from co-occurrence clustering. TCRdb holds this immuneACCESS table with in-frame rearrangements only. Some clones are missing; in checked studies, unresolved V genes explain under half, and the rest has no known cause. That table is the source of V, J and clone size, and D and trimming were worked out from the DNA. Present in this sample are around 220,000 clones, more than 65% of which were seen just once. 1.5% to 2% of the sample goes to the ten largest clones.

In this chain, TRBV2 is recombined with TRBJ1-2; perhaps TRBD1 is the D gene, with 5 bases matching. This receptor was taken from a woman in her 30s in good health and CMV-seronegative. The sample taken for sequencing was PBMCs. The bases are TGTGCCAGCACCCCCAGGGCCCCCTATGGCTACACCTTC. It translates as CASTPRAPYGYTF.